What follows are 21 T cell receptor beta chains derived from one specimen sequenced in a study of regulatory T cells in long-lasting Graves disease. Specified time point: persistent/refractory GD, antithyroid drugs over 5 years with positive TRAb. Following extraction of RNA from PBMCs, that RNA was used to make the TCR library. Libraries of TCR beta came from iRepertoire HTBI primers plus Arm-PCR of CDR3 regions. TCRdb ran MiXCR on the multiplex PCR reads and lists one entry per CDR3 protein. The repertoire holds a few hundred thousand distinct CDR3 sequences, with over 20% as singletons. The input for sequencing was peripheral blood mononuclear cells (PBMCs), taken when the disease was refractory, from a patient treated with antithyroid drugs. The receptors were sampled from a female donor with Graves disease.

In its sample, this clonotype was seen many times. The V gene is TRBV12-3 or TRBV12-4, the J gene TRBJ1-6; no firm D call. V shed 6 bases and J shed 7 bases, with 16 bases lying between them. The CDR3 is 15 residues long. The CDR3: CASSPLSAGNSPLHF. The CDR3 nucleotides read TGTGCCAGCAGCCCCCTGTCGGCGGGGAATTCACCCCTCCACTTT.

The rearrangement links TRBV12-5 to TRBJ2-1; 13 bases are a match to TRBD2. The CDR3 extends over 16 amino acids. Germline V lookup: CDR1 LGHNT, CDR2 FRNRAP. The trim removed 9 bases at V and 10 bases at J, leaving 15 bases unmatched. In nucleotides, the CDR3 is TGTGCTAGCTCTTTTACTAGCGGGAGGGCCTCAGGAGAGCAGTTCTTC. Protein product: CASSFTSGRASGEQFF.

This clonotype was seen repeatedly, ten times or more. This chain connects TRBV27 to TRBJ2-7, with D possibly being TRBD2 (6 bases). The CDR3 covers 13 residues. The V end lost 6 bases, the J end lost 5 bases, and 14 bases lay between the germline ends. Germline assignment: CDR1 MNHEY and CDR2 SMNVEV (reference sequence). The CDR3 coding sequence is TGTGCCAGCAGCGGACTAAAGTTTGACGAGCAGTACTTC. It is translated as CASSGLKFDEQYF.

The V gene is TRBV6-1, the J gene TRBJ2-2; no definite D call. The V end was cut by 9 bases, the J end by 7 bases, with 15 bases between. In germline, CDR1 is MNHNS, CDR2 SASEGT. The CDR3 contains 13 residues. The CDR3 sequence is CASHDGRVGELFF. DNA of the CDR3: TGTGCCAGTCACGACGGAAGGGTCGGGGAGCTGTTTTTT.

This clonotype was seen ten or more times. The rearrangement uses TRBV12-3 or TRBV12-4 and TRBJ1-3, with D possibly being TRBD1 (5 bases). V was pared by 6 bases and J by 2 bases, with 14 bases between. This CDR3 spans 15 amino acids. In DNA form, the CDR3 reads TGTGCCAGCAGCCCAGGGTGGCAGACTGGAAACACCATATATTTT. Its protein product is CASSPGWQTGNTIYF.

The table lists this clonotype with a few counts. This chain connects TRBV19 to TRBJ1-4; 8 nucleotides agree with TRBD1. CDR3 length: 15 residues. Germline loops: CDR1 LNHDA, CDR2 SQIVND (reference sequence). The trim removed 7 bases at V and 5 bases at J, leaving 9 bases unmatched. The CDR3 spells CASTWRQGMNEKLFF. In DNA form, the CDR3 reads TGTGCCAGTACCTGGAGACAGGGGATGAATGAAAAACTGTTTTTT.

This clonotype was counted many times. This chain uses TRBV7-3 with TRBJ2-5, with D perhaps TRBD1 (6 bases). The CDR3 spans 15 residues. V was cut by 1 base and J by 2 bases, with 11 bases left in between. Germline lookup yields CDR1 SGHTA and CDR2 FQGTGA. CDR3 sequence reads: CASSLSGGQQETQYF. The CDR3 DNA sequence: TGTGCCAGCAGCTTAAGCGGCGGACAGCAAGAGACCCAGTACTTC.

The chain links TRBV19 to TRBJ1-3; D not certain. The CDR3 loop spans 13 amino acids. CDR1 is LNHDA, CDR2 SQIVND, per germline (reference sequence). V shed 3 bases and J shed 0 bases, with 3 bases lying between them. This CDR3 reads CASSIISGNTIYF. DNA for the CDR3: TGTGCCAGTAGTATCATCTCTGGAAACACCATATATTTT.

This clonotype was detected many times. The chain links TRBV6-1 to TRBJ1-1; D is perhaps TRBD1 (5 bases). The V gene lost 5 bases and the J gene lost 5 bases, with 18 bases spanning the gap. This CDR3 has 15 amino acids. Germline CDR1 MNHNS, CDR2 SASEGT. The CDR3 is CASSRSGGTGTEAFF. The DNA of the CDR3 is TGTGCCAGCAGTCGGTCGGGGGGGACGGGGACTGAAGCTTTCTTT.

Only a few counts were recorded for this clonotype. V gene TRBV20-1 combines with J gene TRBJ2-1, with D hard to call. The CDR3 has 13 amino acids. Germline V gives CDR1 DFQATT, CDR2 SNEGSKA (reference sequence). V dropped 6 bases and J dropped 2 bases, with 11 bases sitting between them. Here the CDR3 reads CSAAGEPYNEQFF. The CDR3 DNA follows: TGCAGTGCCGCCGGAGAGCCCTACAATGAGCAGTTCTTC.

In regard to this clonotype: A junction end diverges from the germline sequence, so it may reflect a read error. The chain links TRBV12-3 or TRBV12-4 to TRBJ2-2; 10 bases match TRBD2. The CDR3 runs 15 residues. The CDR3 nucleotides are TGTGTCAGCAGCTTAGTAGCGGGAGGTCCCGGGGAGCTGTTTTTT. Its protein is CVSSLVAGGPGELFF.

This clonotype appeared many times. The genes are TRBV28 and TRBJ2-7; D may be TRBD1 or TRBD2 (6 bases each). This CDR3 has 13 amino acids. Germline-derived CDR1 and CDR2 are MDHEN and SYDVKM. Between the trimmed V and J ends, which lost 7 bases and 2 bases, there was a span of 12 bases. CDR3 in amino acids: CASTRGAPYEQYF. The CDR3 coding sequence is TGTGCCAGCACTAGGGGGGCCCCCTACGAGCAGTACTTC.

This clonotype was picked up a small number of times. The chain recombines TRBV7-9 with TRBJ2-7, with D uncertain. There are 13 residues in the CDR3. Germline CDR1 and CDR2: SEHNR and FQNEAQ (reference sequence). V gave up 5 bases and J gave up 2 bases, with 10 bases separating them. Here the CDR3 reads CASSHDGAYEQYF. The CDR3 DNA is TGTGCCAGCAGCCACGACGGTGCCTACGAGCAGTACTTC. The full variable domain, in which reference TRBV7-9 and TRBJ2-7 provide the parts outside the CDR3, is DTGVSQNPRHKITKRGQNVTFRCDPISEHNRLYWYRQTLGQGPEFLTYFQNEAQLEKSRLLSDRFSAERPKGSFSTLEIQRTEQGDSAMYLCASSHDGAYEQYFGPGTRLTVT.

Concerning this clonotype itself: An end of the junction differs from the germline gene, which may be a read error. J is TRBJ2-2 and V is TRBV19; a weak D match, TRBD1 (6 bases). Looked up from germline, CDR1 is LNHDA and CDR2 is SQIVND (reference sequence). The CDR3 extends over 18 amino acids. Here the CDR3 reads CASSLDPPGASNTGELFF. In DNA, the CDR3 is TGTGCCAGTAGTCTAGACCCCCCAGGGGCATCGAACACCGGGGAGCTGTTTTTT. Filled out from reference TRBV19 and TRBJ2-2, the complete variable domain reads DGGITQSPKYLFRKEGQNVTLSCEQNLNHDAMYWYRQDPGQGLRLIYYSQIVNDFQKGDIAEGYSVSREKKESFPLTVTSAQKNPTAFYLCASSLDPPGASNTGELFFGEGSRLTVL.

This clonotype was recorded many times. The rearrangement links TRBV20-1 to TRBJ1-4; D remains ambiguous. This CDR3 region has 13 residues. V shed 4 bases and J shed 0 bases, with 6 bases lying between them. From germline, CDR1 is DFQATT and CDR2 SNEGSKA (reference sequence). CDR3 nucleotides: TGCAGTGCTACCAGGACAACTAATGAAAAACTGTTTTTT. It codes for CSATRTTNEKLFF.

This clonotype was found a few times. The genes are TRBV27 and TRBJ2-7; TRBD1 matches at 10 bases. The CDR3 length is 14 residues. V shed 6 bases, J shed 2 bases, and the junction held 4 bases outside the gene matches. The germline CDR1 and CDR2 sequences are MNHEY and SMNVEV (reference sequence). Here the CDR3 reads CASRRTGGTYEQYF. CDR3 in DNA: TGTGCCAGCAGACGGACAGGGGGGACCTACGAGCAGTACTTC.

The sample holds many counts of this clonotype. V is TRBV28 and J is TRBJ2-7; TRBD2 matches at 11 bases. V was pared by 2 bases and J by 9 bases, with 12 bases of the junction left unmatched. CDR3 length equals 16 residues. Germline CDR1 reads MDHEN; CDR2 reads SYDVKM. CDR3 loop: CASSLPTSGNLFGQYF. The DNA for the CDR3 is TGTGCCAGCAGTTTACCGACTAGCGGGAATCTTTTCGGGCAGTACTTC.

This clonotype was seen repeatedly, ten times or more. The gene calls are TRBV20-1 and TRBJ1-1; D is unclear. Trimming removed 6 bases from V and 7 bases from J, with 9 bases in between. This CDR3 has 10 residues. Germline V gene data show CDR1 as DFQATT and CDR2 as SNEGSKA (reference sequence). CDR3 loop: CSAAENEAFF. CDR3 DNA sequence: TGCAGTGCCGCGGAAAATGAAGCTTTCTTT.

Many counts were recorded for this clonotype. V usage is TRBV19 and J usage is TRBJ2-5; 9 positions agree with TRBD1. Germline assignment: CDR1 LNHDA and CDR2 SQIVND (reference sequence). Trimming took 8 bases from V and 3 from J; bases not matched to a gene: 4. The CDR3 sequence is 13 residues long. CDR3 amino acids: CASRGQGKETQYF. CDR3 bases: TGTGCCAGTCGGGGACAGGGAAAAGAGACCCAGTACTTC.

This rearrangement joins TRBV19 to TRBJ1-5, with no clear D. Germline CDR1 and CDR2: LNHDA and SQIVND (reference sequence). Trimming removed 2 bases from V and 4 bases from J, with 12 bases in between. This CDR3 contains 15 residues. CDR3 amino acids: CASSILRAKNQPQHF. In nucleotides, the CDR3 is TGTGCCAGTAGTATACTAAGGGCCAAGAATCAGCCCCAGCATTTT. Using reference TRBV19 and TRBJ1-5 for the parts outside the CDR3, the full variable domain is DGGITQSPKYLFRKEGQNVTLSCEQNLNHDAMYWYRQDPGQGLRLIYYSQIVNDFQKGDIAEGYSVSREKKESFPLTVTSAQKNPTAFYLCASSILRAKNQPQHFGDGTRLSIL.

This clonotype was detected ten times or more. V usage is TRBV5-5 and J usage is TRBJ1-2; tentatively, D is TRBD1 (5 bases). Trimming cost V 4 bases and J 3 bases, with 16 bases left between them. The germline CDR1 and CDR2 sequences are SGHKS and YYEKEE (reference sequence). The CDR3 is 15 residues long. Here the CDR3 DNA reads TGTGCCAGCAGCGCTGTGGCCAGGGCCTACTATGGCTACACCTTC. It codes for CASSAVARAYYGYTF.